The next 27 T cell receptor beta chains were all read from a single sample in a study of T cell responses to AZD1222 COVID-19 vaccine. Clones were read by immunoSEQ multiplex PCR, and TCRdb kept only the in-frame ones, dropping some. The table lists approximately 150,000 clones, around 88% of them singletons. The starting material was peripheral blood, obtained on day 0 of AZD1222 vaccination. The source is an adult in good health.

This chain links TRBV30 with TRBJ1-6; 7 bases line up with TRBD1. Unmatched junction bases numbered 10, after V lost 5 bases and J lost 0 bases. The CDR3 contains 17 residues. Per the germline V gene, CDR1 is GTSNPN and CDR2 is SVGIG (reference sequence). The CDR3 loop reads CAWSAGQSSSYNSPLHF. The CDR3 nucleotides are TGTGCCTGGTCGGCGGGACAGTCGAGCTCCTATAATTCACCCCTCCACTTT.

The chain is built from TRBV6-4 and TRBJ2-3; no clear D. The germline V gene has CDR1 MRHNA and CDR2 SNTAGT. The CDR3 extends over 15 amino acids. V was clipped by 8 bases and J by 2 bases, with 17 bases between them. The DNA for the CDR3 is TGTGCCAGCTCCCGGACGTCCGGGTTCACAGATACGCAGTATTTT. This sequence encodes CASSRTSGFTDTQYF.

J is TRBJ2-2 and V is TRBV2; D remains unclear. CDR1 and CDR2 from the germline V gene are SNHLY and FYNNEI. The CDR3 sequence is 14 residues long. Trimming pared 0 bases from V and 5 bases from J, leaving 7 bases between. The CDR3 region is CASSEALKTGELFF. The CDR3 DNA reads as TGTGCCAGCAGTGAAGCGCTCAAGACCGGGGAGCTGTTTTTT.

J is TRBJ2-1 and V is TRBV5-4, with D tentatively TRBD2 (6 bases). The V end lost 4 bases, the J end lost 8 bases, and 16 bases lay between the germline ends. CDR1 is SGHNT, CDR2 YYREEE, per germline (reference sequence). This CDR3 contains 14 residues. The CDR3 is CASSTPGVGDEQFF. CDR3 nucleotide sequence: TGTGCCAGCAGCACCCCGGGAGTGGGCGATGAGCAGTTCTTC.

This clone was observed a handful of times. The V gene is TRBV7-9, the J gene TRBJ1-1, with D possibly matching TRBD1 (6 bases). Deletions cut 5 bases from V and 2 bases from J, with 15 bases between. CDR3 length: 15 residues. Germline-derived CDR1 and CDR2 are SEHNR and FQNEAQ (reference sequence). The CDR3 loop reads CASSPGAGGNTEAFF. CDR3 nucleotides: TGTGCCAGCAGCCCGGGGGCCGGCGGAAACACTGAAGCTTTCTTT.

The V call is TRBV5-1, the J call TRBJ2-2; possible D gene TRBD2, 5 bases. The germline V gene has CDR1 SGHRS and CDR2 YFSETQ. This CDR3 comprises 15 residues. V was clipped by 2 bases and J by 1 base, with 9 bases between them. CDR3 in amino acids: CASSFGSRNTGELFF. CDR3 bases: TGCGCCAGCAGCTTTGGGAGTAGGAACACCGGGGAGCTGTTTTTT.

This clone was recorded a few times. V is TRBV19 and J is TRBJ1-1; D uncertain. Germline CDR1 reads LNHDA; CDR2 reads SQIVND (reference sequence). Trimming took 8 bases from V and 2 from J, leaving 9 bases between them. The CDR3 spans 12 residues. The CDR3: CASQWGNTEAFF. For the CDR3, the DNA is TGTGCCAGTCAGTGGGGTAACACTGAAGCTTTCTTT.

The chain is built from TRBV28 and TRBJ2-1; D gene unclear. V lost 10 bases and J 0 bases, leaving 16 bases between the germline ends. Germline V gene data show CDR1 as MDHEN and CDR2 as SYDVKM. This CDR3 contains 15 residues. Written as DNA, the CDR3 is TGTGCCACCTACCCCCGGGTAATCTCCTACAATGAGCAGTTCTTC. Translation: CATYPRVISYNEQFF.

This chain links TRBV4-3 with TRBJ2-7; D is tentatively TRBD1 or TRBD2 (5 bases each). CDR1 and CDR2 from the germline V gene are LGHNA and YSLEER. CDR3 length: 14 residues. V dropped 1 base and J dropped 3 bases, with 10 bases sitting between them. The chain's CDR3 is CASSQGDLGYEQYF. The CDR3 coding sequence is TGCGCCAGCAGCCAAGGGGACCTGGGCTACGAGCAGTACTTC.

The chain uses TRBV9 and TRBJ1-2, with D possibly matching TRBD1 (5 bases). This CDR3 contains 16 residues. Germline V lookup: CDR1 SGDLS, CDR2 YYNGEE. V shed 2 bases and J shed 3 bases, with 17 bases lying between them. The CDR3 DNA reads TGTGCCAGCAGCGTGGGCAGGGCAGCCCAGGACTATGGCTACACCTTC. This gives the protein CASSVGRAAQDYGYTF.

The genes are TRBV20-1 and TRBJ1-5; D not resolved. V lost 0 bases, J lost 11 bases, and 8 bases lay in between. The CDR3 contains 11 residues. In germline, CDR1 is DFQATT, CDR2 SNEGSKA (reference sequence). This CDR3 is CSARDLESQHF. The DNA of the CDR3 is TGCAGTGCTAGAGATCTGGAGTCCCAGCATTTT.

The V gene is TRBV14, the J gene TRBJ1-2; D ambiguous. This CDR3 comprises 14 residues. CDR1 and CDR2 from the germline V gene are SGHDN and FVKESK. V was cut by 4 bases and J by 2 bases, with 11 bases left in between. CDR3 sequence reads: CASSPGFFNYGYTF. CDR3 bases: TGTGCCAGCAGCCCCGGATTTTTCAACTATGGCTACACCTTC.

A single count supports this clone. The chain employs TRBV9 and TRBJ2-3; tentatively, D is TRBD1 (5 bases). The CDR3 loop spans 14 amino acids. Germline lookup yields CDR1 SGDLS and CDR2 YYNGEE. V was clipped by 1 base and J by 4 bases, with 10 bases between them. The CDR3 protein is CASSVTQGPDTQYF. In DNA, the CDR3 is TGTGCCAGCAGCGTAACGCAGGGCCCAGATACGCAGTATTTT. The whole variable domain, remainder taken from reference TRBV9 and TRBJ2-3, is DSGVTQTPKHLITATGQRVTLRCSPRSGDLSVYWYQQSLDQGLQFLIQYYNGEERAKGNILERFSAQQFPDLHSELNLSSLELGDSALYFCASSVTQGPDTQYFGPGTRLTVL.

The chain employs TRBV25-1 and TRBJ1-2, with D tentatively TRBD1 (5 bases). The CDR3 contains 15 residues. The germline gives CDR1 MGHDK, CDR2 SYGVNS. V was pared by 0 bases and J by 4 bases, with 12 bases between. The CDR3 sequence is CASSEYGGGIYGYTF. CDR3 nucleotide sequence: TGTGCCAGCAGTGAATACGGGGGAGGGATCTATGGCTACACCTTC.

The chain couples TRBV7-8 to TRBJ1-2; TRBD1 might be the D (5 bases). This CDR3 comprises 15 residues. Trimming removed 4 bases at V and 0 bases at J, with 12 bases between. Germline assignment: CDR1 SGHVS and CDR2 FQNEAQ. In DNA, the CDR3 is TGTGCCAGCAGCTCCGCAGGGAACCCTAACTATGGCTACACCTTC. This gives the protein CASSSAGNPNYGYTF. Full variable domain (outside the CDR3, taken from reference TRBV7-8 and TRBJ1-2): GAGVSQSPRYKVAKRGQDVALRCDPISGHVSLFWYQQALGQGPEFLTYFQNEAQLDKSGLPSDRFFAERPEGSVSTLKIQRTQQEDSAVYLCASSSAGNPNYGYTFGSGTRLTVV.

The V and J genes are TRBV5-6 and TRBJ1-6; D remains ambiguous. This CDR3 spans 13 amino acids. The ends were cut back, 2 bases at V and 7 bases at J, with 7 bases in the middle. Germline V gene sequence: CDR1 SGHDT, CDR2 YYEEEE. The CDR3 here is CASSFGRNSPLHF. CDR3 sequence (DNA): TGTGCCAGCAGCTTCGGGAGGAATTCACCCCTCCACTTT.

The rearrangement links TRBV24-1 to TRBJ2-3, with 9 bases lining up with TRBD1. CDR3 length: 15 residues. CDR1 and CDR2 (germline): KGHDR, SFDVKD. V trimming: 5 bases; J trimming: 3 bases; junction bases outside the gene matches: 5. DNA of the CDR3: TGTGCCACCAGTGTTAACAGGGGGCGAACAGATACGCAGTATTTT. Protein product: CATSVNRGRTDTQYF.

The chain carries TRBV14 and TRBJ2-7; 9 bases line up with TRBD1. V shed 4 bases and J 3 bases; nucleotides not matched to a gene: 4. CDR1 and CDR2 from the germline V gene are SGHDN and FVKESK. The CDR3 totals 14 residues. The CDR3 DNA follows: TGTGCCAGCAGCCGACAGGGGGGAATCTACGAGCAGTACTTC. This codes for CASSRQGGIYEQYF.

V is TRBV28 and J is TRBJ1-2, with D possibly matching TRBD1 (6 bases). Germline V lookup: CDR1 MDHEN, CDR2 SYDVKM. This CDR3 contains 16 residues. V lost 4 bases, J lost 0 bases, and 15 bases lay in between. The CDR3 loop reads CASSSPIGGANYGYTF. The DNA of the CDR3 is TGTGCCAGCAGTTCACCTATAGGGGGGGCTAACTATGGCTACACCTTC.

The chain couples TRBV11-2 to TRBJ1-3; D is possibly TRBD1 (6 bases). Between the trimmed V and J ends, which lost 5 bases and 7 bases, there was a span of 9 bases. The CDR3 has 12 residues. The germline gives CDR1 SGHAT, CDR2 FQNNGV. CDR3 sequence reads: CASSRGRNTIYF. In DNA, the CDR3 is TGTGCCAGCAGCAGGGGGAGGAACACCATATATTTT.

The chain recombines TRBV7-2 with TRBJ2-1; the match to TRBD2 covers 12 bases. Germline CDR1 reads SGHTA; CDR2 reads FQGNSA. The V and J ends lost 4 bases and 9 bases, in that order; junction bases with no gene match: 7. The CDR3 runs 15 residues. CDR3 in amino acids: CASSSRLAGVPEQFF. The DNA of the CDR3 is TGTGCCAGCAGCTCTCGACTAGCGGGAGTCCCTGAGCAGTTCTTC.

This chain connects TRBV6-1 to TRBJ2-7; D is possibly TRBD1 or TRBD2 (5 bases each). This CDR3 has 16 residues. Per germline, CDR1 MNHNS and CDR2 SASEGT. The V end was cut by 4 bases, the J end by 2 bases, with 18 bases between. CDR3 region: CASSALPGRQAYEQYF. As DNA, the CDR3 is TGTGCCAGCAGTGCACTCCCGGGACGTCAAGCCTACGAGCAGTACTTC.

This clone has a single count. V and J are TRBV7-9 and TRBJ2-7; 7 positions match TRBD1. V lost 1 base to trimming and J lost 8 bases; unmatched junction nucleotides: 2. CDR1 and CDR2 from the germline V gene are SEHNR and FQNEAQ (reference sequence). The length of the CDR3 is 12 residues. This CDR3 is CASSLGDRQQYF. CDR3 bases: TGTGCCAGCAGCTTAGGGGACAGACAGCAGTACTTC.

J is TRBJ2-1 and V is TRBV6-1, with 7 positions matching TRBD2. The germline gives CDR1 MNHNS, CDR2 SASEGT. This CDR3 spans 17 amino acids. V shed 1 base, J shed 4 bases, and the junction held 10 bases outside the gene matches. CDR3 nucleotide sequence: TGTGCCAGCAGTGAAGAATTGGGCGGGAGAGTTTACAATGAGCAGTTCTTC. Its protein is CASSEELGGRVYNEQFF.

This clone has only one observation. This sequence joins TRBV9 and TRBJ2-7; 9 bases map to TRBD1. V shed 0 bases and J 4 bases; nucleotides not matched to a gene: 11. The germline CDR1 and CDR2 sequences are SGDLS and YYNGEE. CDR3 size: 17 residues. CDR3 sequence reads: CASSVGDGDRDLYEQYF. As DNA, the CDR3 is TGTGCCAGCAGCGTAGGTGATGGGGACAGGGATTTATACGAGCAGTACTTC.

The chain links TRBV7-6 to TRBJ2-3; 7 nucleotides match TRBD1. V lost 4 bases and J lost 0; bases outside the gene matches: 4. The germline V gene has CDR1 SGHVS and CDR2 FNYEAQ. There are 15 residues in the CDR3. CDR3 nucleotide sequence: TGTGCCAGCAGCTCCTACAGGGGAAGCACAGATACGCAGTATTTT. It specifies CASSSYRGSTDTQYF.

CDR3 DNA: TGTGCCAGCAGTTGGGGGGGAACCGGGGAGCTGTTTTTT. As protein: CASSWGGTGELFF. This chain links TRBV25-1 with TRBJ2-2, with 7 positions matching TRBD2. The CDR3 loop spans 13 amino acids. The germline V gene encodes CDR1 MGHDK and CDR2 SYGVNS. V dropped 5 bases and J dropped 5; count of bases not matched to a gene: 2.